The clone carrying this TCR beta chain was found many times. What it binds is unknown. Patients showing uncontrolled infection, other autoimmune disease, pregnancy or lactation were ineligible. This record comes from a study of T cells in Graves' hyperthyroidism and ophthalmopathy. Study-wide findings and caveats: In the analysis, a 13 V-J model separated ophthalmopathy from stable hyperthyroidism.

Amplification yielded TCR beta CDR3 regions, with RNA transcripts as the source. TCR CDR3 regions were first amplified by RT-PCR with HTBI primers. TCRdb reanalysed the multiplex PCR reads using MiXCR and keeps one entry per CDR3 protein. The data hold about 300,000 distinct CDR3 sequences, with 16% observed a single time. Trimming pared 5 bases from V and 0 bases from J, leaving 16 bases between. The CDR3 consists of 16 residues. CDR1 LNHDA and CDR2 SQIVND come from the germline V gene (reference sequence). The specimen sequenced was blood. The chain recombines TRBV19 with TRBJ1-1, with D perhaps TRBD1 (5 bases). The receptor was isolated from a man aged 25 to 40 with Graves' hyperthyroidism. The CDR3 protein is CASSRGDDSLNTEAFF. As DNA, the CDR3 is TGTGCCAGTAGTCGCGGGGATGACAGCCTGAACACTGAAGCTTTCTTT.